The 30 T cell receptor beta chains given below trace back to one sample, sequenced in a study of cytomegalovirus exposure and HLA in healthy donors. PCR was performed using 60 Vbeta and 13 Jbeta primers. Sequenced by immunoSEQ multiplex PCR; TCRdb stores in-frame clones only, minus some. This table has 120,000 to 150,000 clones, over 75% appearing once. Input material: PBMCs. The receptor set was obtained from a man aged 25-45 years in good health and CMV-seropositive.

This clone was observed a handful of times. Germline and junction disagree at one end, which may indicate a read error. The chain carries TRBV6-1 and TRBJ2-4; TRBD2 aligns across 11 bases. Germline CDR1 is MNHNS and CDR2 is SASEGT. CDR3 length: 15 residues. The CDR3 protein is CASTLFSGGANSQYF. The DNA of the CDR3 is TGTGCCAGCACCCTCTTTAGCGGGGGGGCAAACAGTCAGTACTTC.

This chain joins TRBV5-1 and TRBJ2-3; TRBD2 matches 7 bases. Trimming removed 2 bases from V and 5 bases from J; junction bases left unmatched: 5. The germline V gene has CDR1 SGHRS and CDR2 YFSETQ. The CDR3 length is 14 residues. The CDR3 region has the DNA TGCGCCAGCAGCTTAAGCGGGACTGGAGATACGCAGTATTTT. Amino acid sequence: CASSLSGTGDTQYF.

The chain recombines TRBV5-6 with TRBJ2-7; 12 positions agree with TRBD2. In germline, CDR1 is SGHDT, CDR2 YYEEEE. V was clipped by 0 bases and J by 12 bases; unmatched bases: 7. The CDR3 consists of 14 residues. The DNA of the CDR3 is TGTGCCAGCAGCTTGGGGACTAGCGGGACCTGTTGGTACTTC. Encoded protein: CASSLGTSGTCWYF.

This clone showed up just once. This chain joins TRBV5-4 and TRBJ2-3, with TRBD1 matching over 9 bases. The CDR3 extends over 15 amino acids. Trimming at V came to 3 bases and at J to 5 bases, leaving 7 bases not matched to a gene. Per the germline V gene, CDR1 is SGHNT and CDR2 is YYREEE (reference sequence). CDR3 in amino acids: CASSSPGQGGDTQYF. CDR3 bases: TGTGCCAGCAGCTCACCGGGACAGGGAGGAGATACGCAGTATTTT.

In this sample, this clone turned up once. The chain is built from TRBV6-5 and TRBJ2-7; TRBD1 matches 11 bases. CDR1 is MNHEY and CDR2 is SVGAGI in the germline V gene. Trimming took 6 bases from V and 3 from J; bases not matched to a gene: 7. The CDR3 contains 15 residues. DNA for the CDR3: TGTGCCAGCAGCCTGGGACAGGGGGAGATCTACGAGCAGTACTTC. This encodes CASSLGQGEIYEQYF.

The rearrangement links TRBV30 to TRBJ1-1; D unresolved. The germline V gene encodes CDR1 GTSNPN and CDR2 SVGIG (reference sequence). V was cut by 4 bases and J by 9 bases, with 18 bases left in between. The CDR3 length is 13 residues. The CDR3 loop reads CAWTHSGGLQAFF. CDR3 sequence (DNA): TGTGCCTGGACTCACTCAGGTGGGCTTCAAGCTTTCTTT. Full variable domain (rest looked up from reference TRBV30 and TRBJ1-1): SQTIHQWPATLVQPVGSPLSLECTVEGTSNPNLYWYRQAAGRGLQLLFYSVGIGQISSEVPQNLSASRPQDRQFILSSKKLLLSDSGFYLCAWTHSGGLQAFFGQGTRLTVV.

This clone was picked up a small number of times. The CDR3 spells CASSPWGQGSNQPQHF. The CDR3 DNA reads as TGTGCCAGTAGTCCATGGGGACAGGGTAGCAATCAGCCCCAGCATTTT. The chain employs TRBV19 and TRBJ1-5, with 9 bases lining up with TRBD1. Germline-derived CDR1 and CDR2 are LNHDA and SQIVND (reference sequence). After removal of 5 bases from V and 0 bases from J, the junction contained 5 bases not matched to a gene. This CDR3 comprises 16 residues.

The rearrangement uses TRBV6-5 and TRBJ2-7; 7 nucleotides match TRBD2. V lost 5 bases to trimming and J lost 2 bases; unmatched junction nucleotides: 3. The CDR3 contains 13 residues. Per germline, CDR1 MNHEY and CDR2 SVGAGI. CDR3 nucleotides: TGTGCCAGCAGTCTGGGGGGGACCTACGAGCAGTACTTC. This sequence encodes CASSLGGTYEQYF.

Worth noting for this clone: Germline is not matched at one junction end, which may reflect a read error. Within the sample, other DNA sequences also encode this same CDR3. The rearrangement uses TRBV18 and TRBJ2-7; TRBD1 matches 8 bases. Germline-derived CDR1 and CDR2 are KGHSH and LQKENI. The CDR3 spans 16 residues. In DNA, the CDR3 is TGCGCCAGCTCACCGGTGCCGATACAGGGGGTTATCGAGCAGTACTTC. Translating gives CASSPVPIQGVIEQYF.

With respect to this clone: A much larger clone sits a single nucleotide away, making a read error possible. This chain uses TRBV6-1 with TRBJ1-2, with TRBD1 identical over 10 bases. The CDR3 contains 14 residues. Germline CDR1 MNHNS, CDR2 SASEGT. CDR3 nucleotide sequence: TGTGCAAGCATCCCGGGACAGGGGAACTATGGCTACACCTTC. Protein: CASIPGQGNYGYTF.

This chain links TRBV29-1 with TRBJ1-1, with D hard to call. This CDR3 is 13 amino acids long. V was trimmed by 5 bases and J by 0 bases, leaving 10 bases between them. Germline CDR1 is SQVTM and CDR2 is ANQGSEA. The CDR3 loop reads CSVRSGMNTEAFF. The DNA of the CDR3 is TGCAGCGTTAGGTCGGGAATGAACACTGAAGCTTTCTTT.

The V and J genes are TRBV11-1 and TRBJ2-7, with D possibly matching TRBD1 (6 bases). V was shortened by 5 bases and J by 1 base, with 21 bases between the two germline ends. Per the germline V gene, CDR1 is SGHAT and CDR2 is FQDESV (reference sequence). This CDR3 comprises 17 residues. The CDR3 loop reads CASSTPKQGFESYEQYF. CDR3 sequence (DNA): TGTGCCAGCAGCACCCCTAAACAGGGTTTTGAGTCCTACGAGCAGTACTTC.

This clone has more than one count but fewer than ten. The chain recombines TRBV19 with TRBJ1-4, with D uncertain. V lost 5 bases and J 0 bases, leaving 13 bases between the germline ends. Looked up from germline, CDR1 is LNHDA and CDR2 is SQIVND (reference sequence). This CDR3 has 16 amino acids. Written as DNA, the CDR3 is TGTGCCAGTAGTCGCGTGTTCGGTGCAACTAATGAAAAACTGTTTTTT. Its protein product is CASSRVFGATNEKLFF.

The rearrangement uses TRBV28 and TRBJ2-7, with D perhaps matching TRBD2 (5 bases). The CDR3 runs 17 residues. Trimming left V 4 bases short and J 4 bases short, with 23 bases between. Germline values: CDR1 MDHEN, CDR2 SYDVKM. CDR3 loop: CASSSPPGLGTRYEQYF. The CDR3 bases are TGTGCCAGCAGTTCCCCCCCGGGGTTGGGTACAAGGTACGAGCAGTACTTC.

This clone was counted a few times. The rearrangement joins TRBV2 to TRBJ1-1, with D perhaps matching TRBD1 (5 bases). From germline, CDR1 is SNHLY and CDR2 FYNNEI. V was trimmed by 2 bases and J by 3 bases, leaving 7 bases between them. The CDR3 is 13 amino acids. The CDR3 sequence: CASSERGDTEAFF. The CDR3 DNA sequence: TGTGCCAGCAGTGAACGGGGGGACACTGAAGCTTTCTTT.

This clone was recorded a few times. The chain joins TRBV28 to TRBJ1-1; D ambiguous. The V gene lost 3 bases and the J gene lost 4 bases, with 6 bases spanning the gap. The CDR3 extends over 12 amino acids. The germline gives CDR1 MDHEN, CDR2 SYDVKM. CDR3 sequence: CASSFFRTEAFF. CDR3 nucleotide sequence: TGTGCCAGCAGTTTTTTTCGCACTGAAGCTTTCTTT.

The chain is built from TRBV28 and TRBJ1-1; D is unresolved. Trimming removed 3 bases from V and 6 bases from J, with 8 bases in between. CDR1 and CDR2 (germline): MDHEN, SYDVKM. The CDR3 loop spans 12 amino acids. The CDR3 loop is CASSLLGSEAFF. Here the CDR3 DNA reads TGTGCCAGCAGTTTGTTGGGCTCTGAAGCTTTCTTT.

The chain employs TRBV5-1 and TRBJ2-2, with D perhaps TRBD2 (5 bases). CDR1 SGHRS and CDR2 YFSETQ come from the germline V gene. The CDR3 contains 15 residues. The V and J ends lost 0 bases and 2 bases respectively, with 8 bases between them. CDR3 nucleotides: TGCGCCAGCAGCTTGGGTAGCGTTAACACCGGGGAGCTGTTTTTT. It translates to CASSLGSVNTGELFF.

V usage is TRBV5-6 and J usage is TRBJ2-7; tentative D call: TRBD2 (5 bases). The V and J ends lost 4 bases and 5 bases respectively, with 13 bases between them. Germline lookup yields CDR1 SGHDT and CDR2 YYEEEE. CDR3 length equals 13 residues. The CDR3 DNA follows: TGTGCCAGCAGCGTGGGCCGGCGGGACGAGCAGTACTTC. Residues: CASSVGRRDEQYF.

This rearrangement joins TRBV28 to TRBJ1-2; D is undetermined. Germline CDR1 and CDR2: MDHEN and SYDVKM. The CDR3 totals 14 residues. Trimming removed 8 bases from V and 3 bases from J, with 16 bases in between. CDR3 sequence: CASLKSMLDYGYTF. Here the CDR3 DNA reads TGTGCCAGCCTAAAATCCATGCTTGACTATGGCTACACCTTC.

This clone turned up a few times. This sequence joins TRBV7-9 and TRBJ1-2, with a weak D call TRBD1 (6 bases). CDR3 length equals 13 residues. Trimming left V 4 bases short and J 4 bases short, with 10 bases between. In germline, CDR1 is SEHNR, CDR2 FQNEAQ (reference sequence). CDR3 sequence (DNA): TGTGCCAGCAGCTCTGACAGGTTCTATGGCTACACCTTC. Residues: CASSSDRFYGYTF.

In its sample, this clone was seen once. The V gene is TRBV25-1, the J gene TRBJ2-5; the D gene is possibly TRBD2 (5 bases). Germline loops: CDR1 MGHDK, CDR2 SYGVNS. The CDR3 consists of 16 residues. Trimming left V 2 bases short and J 4 bases short, with 17 bases between. The CDR3 DNA reads TGTGCCAGCAGTGAAGGTCGGAGGAGCGAAGTAGAGACCCAGTACTTC. It codes for CASSEGRRSEVETQYF.

The chain combines TRBV4-1 with TRBJ1-5, with 9 positions matching TRBD1. The CDR3 is 15 amino acids. From germline, CDR1 is MGHRA and CDR2 YSYEKL. Unmatched junction bases numbered 6, after V lost 5 bases and J lost 4 bases. The chain's CDR3 is CASSSGTGRNQPQHF. The CDR3 coding sequence is TGCGCCAGCAGCAGTGGGACAGGGCGGAATCAGCCCCAGCATTTT.

This clone was observed a single time. J is TRBJ2-1 and V is TRBV5-1; 7 positions agree with TRBD1. With 0 bases clipped from V and 7 bases from J, the junction kept 7 bases outside the gene matches. CDR1 is SGHRS, CDR2 YFSETQ, per germline. The CDR3 extends over 15 amino acids. The CDR3 spells CASSLAGQGVNEQFF. The CDR3, as DNA: TGCGCCAGCAGCTTGGCGGGTCAGGGGGTAAATGAGCAGTTCTTC.

The V gene is TRBV5-1, the J gene TRBJ2-1; 11 bases agree with TRBD2. Unmatched junction bases numbered 5, after V lost 1 base and J lost 2 bases. CDR1 is SGHRS, CDR2 YFSETQ, per germline. This CDR3 comprises 17 residues. The CDR3 loop is CASSLMLAGGAYNEQFF. CDR3 in DNA: TGCGCCAGCAGCTTGATGTTAGCGGGGGGGGCCTACAATGAGCAGTTCTTC.

The chain is built from TRBV6-1 and TRBJ1-5, with a weak D call TRBD1 (6 bases). Germline V gene data show CDR1 as MNHNS and CDR2 as SASEGT. The germline V and J ends were trimmed by 8 bases and 3 bases, with 14 bases remaining between them. This CDR3 is 14 amino acids long. The CDR3 coding sequence is TGTGCCAGCGTTAAGGGGGTGAACAATCAGCCCCAGCATTTT. Residues: CASVKGVNNQPQHF.

The chain has TRBV28 and TRBJ2-1; TRBD2 agrees at 11 bases. Germline values: CDR1 MDHEN, CDR2 SYDVKM. The CDR3 has 19 residues. V gave up 10 bases and J gave up 8 bases; unmatched junction bases: 25. The DNA for the CDR3 is TGTGCCACCCCTACCGGGAGTACTAGCGGGAGTTCCAGTAACGATGAGCAGTTCTTC. Protein product: CATPTGSTSGSSSNDEQFF.

The rearrangement links TRBV2 to TRBJ2-1, with D unresolved. This CDR3 is 13 amino acids long. V lost 5 bases and J 4 bases, leaving 9 bases between the germline ends. Germline V gives CDR1 SNHLY, CDR2 FYNNEI. CDR3: CASSTTGYNEQFF. In DNA, the CDR3 is TGTGCCAGCAGTACTACGGGTTACAATGAGCAGTTCTTC.

The chain employs TRBV5-4 and TRBJ2-7; TRBD1 matches at 9 bases. The germline gives CDR1 SGHNT, CDR2 YYREEE (reference sequence). This CDR3 is 14 amino acids long. V lost 3 bases, J lost 3 bases, and 4 bases stayed unmatched. The CDR3, as DNA: TGTGCCAGCAGCTCGGGACAGGGATTCTACGAGCAGTACTTC. This codes for CASSSGQGFYEQYF.

In nucleotides, the CDR3 is TGTGCCAGCAGTTTGGGACTAGCGGTGAACACCGGGGAGCTGTTTTTT. Translated, it gives CASSLGLAVNTGELFF. This sequence joins TRBV27 and TRBJ2-2, with 11 bases that match TRBD2. CDR3 length: 16 residues. The germline V gene encodes CDR1 MNHEY and CDR2 SMNVEV (reference sequence). J lost 1 base, V lost 3 bases, and 1 base had no gene match.